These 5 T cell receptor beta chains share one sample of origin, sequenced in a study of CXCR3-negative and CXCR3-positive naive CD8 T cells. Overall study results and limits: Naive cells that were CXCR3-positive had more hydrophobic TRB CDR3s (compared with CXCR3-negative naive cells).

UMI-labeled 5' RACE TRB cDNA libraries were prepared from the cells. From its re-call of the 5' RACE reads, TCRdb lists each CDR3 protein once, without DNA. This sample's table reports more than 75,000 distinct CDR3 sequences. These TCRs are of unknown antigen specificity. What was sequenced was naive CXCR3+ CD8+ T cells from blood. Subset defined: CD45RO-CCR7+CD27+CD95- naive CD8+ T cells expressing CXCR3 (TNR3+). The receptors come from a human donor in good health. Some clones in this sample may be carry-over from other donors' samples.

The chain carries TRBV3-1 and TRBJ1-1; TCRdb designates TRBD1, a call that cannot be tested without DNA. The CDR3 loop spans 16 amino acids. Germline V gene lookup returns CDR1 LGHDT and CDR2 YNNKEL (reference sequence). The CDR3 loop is CASSQVPAVKNTEAFF.

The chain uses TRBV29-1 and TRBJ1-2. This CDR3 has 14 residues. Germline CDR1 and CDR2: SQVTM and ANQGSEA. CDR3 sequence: CSVDGPFVYYGYTF.

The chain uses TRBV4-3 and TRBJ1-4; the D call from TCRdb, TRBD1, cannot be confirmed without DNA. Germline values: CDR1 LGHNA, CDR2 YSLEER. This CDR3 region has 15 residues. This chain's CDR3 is CASSDSRDRGEKLFF.

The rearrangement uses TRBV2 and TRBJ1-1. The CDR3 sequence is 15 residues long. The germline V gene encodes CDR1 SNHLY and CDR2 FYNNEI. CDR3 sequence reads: CASSDSGRVLAEAFF.

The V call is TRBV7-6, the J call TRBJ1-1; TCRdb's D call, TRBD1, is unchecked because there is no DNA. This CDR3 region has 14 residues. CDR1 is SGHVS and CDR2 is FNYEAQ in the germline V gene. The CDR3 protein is CASSLGAGGTEAFF.